The 30 T cell receptor beta chains listed next were all sequenced from one sample in a study of shared clonotypes between healthy human individuals. TCRdb keeps only in-frame clones here, not all; method: immunoSEQ multiplex PCR. The table has fewer than 850,000 clones, 90% seen once. Sequencing was performed on memory CD8+ T cells from PBMCs. Documented subset: CD45RO+ cells pooled with CCR7-negative TemRA cells. All receptors come from a man younger than 30 in good health. Some clones in this sample may be carry-over from other donors' samples.

The rearrangement links TRBV5-6 to TRBJ2-1; 14 nucleotides line up with TRBD2. V dropped 0 bases and J dropped 4; count of bases not matched to a gene: 6. Germline V gene lookup returns CDR1 SGHDT and CDR2 YYEEEE. The CDR3 totals 18 residues. The chain's CDR3 is CASSLGATSGREYNEQFF. As DNA, the CDR3 is TGTGCCAGCAGCTTGGGGGCGACTAGCGGGAGGGAGTACAATGAGCAGTTCTTC.

The V gene is TRBV4-3, the J gene TRBJ2-5; no clear D. Trimming removed 0 bases from V and 1 base from J, with 9 bases in between. This CDR3 region has 15 residues. Germline V gene sequence: CDR1 LGHNA, CDR2 YSLEER. This CDR3 is CASSQDQDSQETQYF. The CDR3 coding sequence is TGCGCCAGCAGCCAAGATCAGGATAGCCAAGAGACCCAGTACTTC.

V is TRBV19 and J is TRBJ2-4, with TRBD1 identical over 7 bases. Germline lookup yields CDR1 LNHDA and CDR2 SQIVND (reference sequence). The CDR3 consists of 19 residues. With V trimmed by 3 bases and J by 0 bases, 14 bases remained unmatched. DNA of the CDR3: TGTGCCAGTAGTATTTCGGGGACAGAGAGCAATCTAGCCAAAAACATTCAGTACTTC. Translating it yields CASSISGTESNLAKNIQYF.

The genes are TRBV7-5 and TRBJ1-3; TRBD1 is taken as the D call from the table, unchecked against the DNA. TRBV7-5 counts as a pseudogene. CDR3 length: 16 amino acids. CDR3 region: CARSLAQGFSGNTIYF. In DNA form, the CDR3 reads TGTGCCAGAAGCTTAGCCCAGGGGTTCTCTGGAAACACCATATATTTT.

A single count supports this clone. The V call is TRBV7-9, the J call TRBJ1-2, with D perhaps matching TRBD1 (5 bases). This CDR3 has 16 residues. CDR1 SEHNR and CDR2 FQNEAQ come from the germline V gene (reference sequence). V was pared by 5 bases and J by 3 bases, with 19 bases between. CDR3 region: CASSHLDGREDYGYTF. The DNA of the CDR3 is TGTGCCAGCAGCCACCTCGATGGCAGGGAGGACTATGGCTACACCTTC.

This rearrangement joins TRBV7-2 to TRBJ1-6; D is unclear. The V end was cut by 5 bases, the J end by 8 bases, with 16 bases between. Germline lookup yields CDR1 SGHTA and CDR2 FQGNSA. This CDR3 is built from 15 residues. DNA for the CDR3: TGTGCCAGCAGCCACTTTAGGGTCGGAGATTCACCCCTCCACTTT. Amino acids: CASSHFRVGDSPLHF.

The chain links TRBV28 to TRBJ2-2; tentatively, D is TRBD1 (6 bases). Germline loops: CDR1 MDHEN, CDR2 SYDVKM. The CDR3 totals 15 residues. Trimming pared 3 bases from V and 2 bases from J, leaving 10 bases between. CDR3 nucleotides: TGTGCCAGCAGTTTGGGGACACTAAACACCGGGGAGCTGTTTTTT. This gives the protein CASSLGTLNTGELFF.

This clone was detected only once. The chain uses TRBV7-9 and TRBJ2-5; D is uncertain. V was shortened by 5 bases and J by 3 bases, with 28 bases between the two germline ends. This CDR3 spans 19 amino acids. Germline values: CDR1 SEHNR, CDR2 FQNEAQ (reference sequence). The CDR3 DNA reads as TGTGCCAGCAGCCGGACGTCAGGTACTTCGCCCCCTTGGGAAGAGACCCAGTACTTC. Protein: CASSRTSGTSPPWEETQYF.

The chain employs TRBV5-6 and TRBJ2-7; 10 nucleotides agree with TRBD2. Looked up from germline, CDR1 is SGHDT and CDR2 is YYEEEE. The CDR3 length is 16 residues. With 0 bases clipped from V and 7 bases from J, the junction kept 10 bases outside the gene matches. The CDR3 sequence is CASSLARPSGRWEQYF. The CDR3 DNA reads as TGTGCCAGCAGCTTGGCCCGTCCTAGCGGGAGATGGGAGCAGTACTTC.

This rearrangement joins TRBV6-5 to TRBJ2-3; D remains ambiguous. CDR1 and CDR2 (germline): MNHEY, SVGAGI. Between the trimmed V and J ends, which lost 5 bases and 6 bases, there was a span of 15 bases. The CDR3 totals 14 residues. The CDR3 DNA reads as TGTGCCAGCAGTCTCCAATCCTCTGTGGATACGCAGTATTTT. It specifies CASSLQSSVDTQYF.

CDR3 nucleotide sequence: TGTGCCAGCAGCTTACAGACAGGGGCCACAGATACGCAGTATTTT. Translated, it gives CASSLQTGATDTQYF. The gene calls are TRBV7-8 and TRBJ2-3; TRBD1 aligns across 8 bases. Looked up from germline, CDR1 is SGHVS and CDR2 is FQNEAQ. Trimming took 2 bases from V and 2 from J; bases not matched to a gene: 3. The length of the CDR3 is 15 residues.

The sample holds one count of this clone. The genes are TRBV29-1 and TRBJ2-1; TRBD2 might be the D (6 bases). CDR3 length equals 14 residues. Germline loops: CDR1 SQVTM, CDR2 ANQGSEA. V was pared by 5 bases and J by 8 bases, with 19 bases between. CDR3 region: CSVPLARGGDEQFF. CDR3 DNA sequence: TGCAGCGTTCCCCTAGCGAGAGGTGGGGATGAGCAGTTCTTC.

The chain uses TRBV11-3 and TRBJ2-1, with no clear D. Trimming removed 0 bases at V and 7 bases at J, with 4 bases between. The CDR3 runs to 12 residues. Germline values: CDR1 SGHNT, CDR2 YENEEA. CDR3 residues: CASSLDWNEQFF. DNA for the CDR3: TGTGCCAGCAGCTTAGATTGGAATGAGCAGTTCTTC.

The DNA of the CDR3 is TGCAGCGTTGCAGAGACAGGTTACGGCGAGACCCAGTACTTC. Its translation: CSVAETGYGETQYF. The V gene is TRBV29-1, the J gene TRBJ2-5, with D tentatively TRBD1 (6 bases). With 4 bases removed from V and 5 bases from J, the gap between germline ends came to 17 bases. The CDR3 contains 14 residues. Germline V gives CDR1 SQVTM, CDR2 ANQGSEA.

This clone is a singleton in its sample. The chain is built from TRBV4-3 and TRBJ2-1; a weak D match, TRBD2 (5 bases). The CDR3 is made up of 15 amino acids. Germline V gene data show CDR1 as LGHNA and CDR2 as YSLEER. The germline V and J ends were trimmed by 4 bases and 6 bases, with 16 bases remaining between them. CDR3 region: CASSPQWGAGNEQFF. For the CDR3, the DNA is TGCGCCAGCAGCCCCCAATGGGGAGCCGGCAATGAGCAGTTCTTC.

This chain links TRBV10-3 with TRBJ2-3, with 12 bases identical to TRBD2. The V and J ends lost 11 bases and 2 bases, in that order; junction bases with no gene match: 8. This CDR3 spans 15 amino acids. Germline V gene lookup returns CDR1 ENHRY and CDR2 SYGVKD. CDR3 nucleotides: TGTGCCTCCCGGAGGACTAGCGGGACCACAGATACGCAGTATTTT. This sequence encodes CASRRTSGTTDTQYF.

The V gene is TRBV7-2, the J gene TRBJ2-7; a possible D gene is TRBD2 (5 bases). The CDR3 runs 16 residues. Per the germline V gene, CDR1 is SGHTA and CDR2 is FQGNSA. The V end was cut by 5 bases, the J end by 1 base, with 18 bases between. CDR3 nucleotide sequence: TGTGCCAGCAGCCCCCTCGTACGGGGTGCGTCCTACGAGCAGTACTTC. Translation gives CASSPLVRGASYEQYF.

This sequence joins TRBV9 and TRBJ2-7; D call uncertain. Looked up from germline, CDR1 is SGDLS and CDR2 is YYNGEE. The CDR3 loop spans 14 amino acids. The ends were cut back, 4 bases at V and 3 bases at J, with 14 bases in the middle. CDR3 sequence (DNA): TGTGCCAGCAGCCCATCCGACGGCCACTACGAGCAGTACTTC. This gives the protein CASSPSDGHYEQYF. Together with reference TRBV9 and TRBJ2-7, the CDR3 gives the full variable domain: DSGVTQTPKHLITATGQRVTLRCSPRSGDLSVYWYQQSLDQGLQFLIQYYNGEERAKGNILERFSAQQFPDLHSELNLSSLELGDSALYFCASSPSDGHYEQYFGPGTRLTVT.

A few counts support this clone. The chain carries TRBV9 and TRBJ1-1, with D uncertain. Germline-derived CDR1 and CDR2 are SGDLS and YYNGEE. The length of the CDR3 is 15 residues. The V and J ends lost 0 bases and 5 bases respectively, with 14 bases between them. CDR3: CASSVEGGVGTEAFF. The CDR3 nucleotides read TGTGCCAGCAGCGTAGAAGGAGGCGTGGGGACTGAAGCTTTCTTT.

V is TRBV7-9 and J is TRBJ2-3, with 9 bases that match TRBD2. The V and J ends lost 5 bases and 2 bases, in that order; junction bases with no gene match: 5. Germline V lookup: CDR1 SEHNR, CDR2 FQNEAQ (reference sequence). The CDR3 sequence is 15 residues long. The CDR3 coding sequence is TGTGCCAGCAGCCAAATAGCGGGAGCCACAGATACGCAGTATTTT. Encoded protein: CASSQIAGATDTQYF.

The chain joins TRBV9 to TRBJ1-4; TRBD1 matches 11 bases. The germline CDR1 and CDR2 sequences are SGDLS and YYNGEE. The junction had 5 bases not matched to a gene; V was cut back by 3 bases and J by 1 base. The CDR3 loop spans 17 amino acids. CDR3 residues: CASSADRGLETNEKLFF. The CDR3 coding sequence is TGTGCCAGCAGCGCGGACAGGGGGCTCGAAACTAATGAAAAACTGTTTTTT.

J is TRBJ2-1 and V is TRBV5-6, with 7 bases that match TRBD1. V gave up 0 bases and J gave up 7 bases; unmatched junction bases: 7. The CDR3 has 15 amino acids. Germline CDR1 is SGHDT and CDR2 is YYEEEE. The CDR3, as DNA: TGTGCCAGCAGCTTGGGTAGGGGGCTATTAAATGAGCAGTTCTTC. Translated: CASSLGRGLLNEQFF.

As concerns this clone: In the same sample, other DNA sequences code for this CDR3. J is TRBJ2-3 and V is TRBV27; the D is unclear. The CDR3 runs to 16 residues. V was clipped by 2 bases and J by 0 bases, with 12 bases between them. Germline V gene sequence: CDR1 MNHEY, CDR2 SMNVEV (reference sequence). The CDR3 sequence: CASSLLQPSSTDTQYF. For the CDR3, the DNA is TGTGCCAGCAGTTTACTGCAGCCGTCTAGCACAGATACGCAGTATTTT.

This clone has only a few counts. The V call is TRBV7-9, the J call TRBJ1-1, with 8 nucleotides matching TRBD1. Losses at the gene ends were 5 bases for V and 0 bases for J; bases not matched to a gene: 5. Germline V gene data show CDR1 as SEHNR and CDR2 as FQNEAQ (reference sequence). The CDR3 sequence is 15 residues long. The CDR3 loop reads CASSPRQGMNTEAFF. The DNA of the CDR3 is TGTGCCAGCAGCCCTCGACAGGGGATGAACACTGAAGCTTTCTTT.

CDR3 loop: CASSIWSYNEQFF. DNA of the CDR3: TGTGCCAGTAGTATCTGGTCCTACAATGAGCAGTTCTTC. This sequence joins TRBV19 and TRBJ2-1; D uncertain. The CDR3 is made up of 13 amino acids. V was trimmed by 3 bases and J by 1 base, leaving 4 bases between them. CDR1 is LNHDA, CDR2 SQIVND, per germline (reference sequence).

This chain uses TRBV7-9 with TRBJ1-1; the D gene is possibly TRBD1 (6 bases). This CDR3 spans 16 amino acids. The V end lost 5 bases, the J end lost 4 bases, and 20 bases lay between the germline ends. Germline loops: CDR1 SEHNR, CDR2 FQNEAQ (reference sequence). DNA for the CDR3: TGTGCCAGCAGCCCGCATGGGGGGGGGCAGATCACTGAAGCTTTCTTT. The encoded protein is CASSPHGGGQITEAFF. The full variable domain, rest sourced from reference TRBV7-9 and TRBJ1-1, is DTGVSQNPRHKITKRGQNVTFRCDPISEHNRLYWYRQTLGQGPEFLTYFQNEAQLEKSRLLSDRFSAERPKGSFSTLEIQRTEQGDSAMYLCASSPHGGGQITEAFFGQGTRLTVV.

The rearrangement links TRBV7-9 to TRBJ2-7; D call uncertain. Germline assignment: CDR1 SEHNR and CDR2 FQNEAQ (reference sequence). V lost 2 bases and J lost 2, with 4 bases in between. This CDR3 region has 12 residues. The CDR3 DNA sequence: TGTGCCAGCAGCTTAATCCCCTACGAGCAGTACTTC. Translated, it gives CASSLIPYEQYF. The whole variable domain, remainder taken from reference TRBV7-9 and TRBJ2-7, is DTGVSQNPRHKITKRGQNVTFRCDPISEHNRLYWYRQTLGQGPEFLTYFQNEAQLEKSRLLSDRFSAERPKGSFSTLEIQRTEQGDSAMYLCASSLIPYEQYFGPGTRLTVT.

The rearrangement links TRBV6-6 to TRBJ2-7; D is unresolved. Germline-derived CDR1 and CDR2 are MNHNY and SVGAGI (reference sequence). This CDR3 is 12 amino acids long. V dropped 4 bases and J dropped 1 base, with 5 bases sitting between them. The CDR3 nucleotides read TGTGCCAGCAGTTTGGGGTCCTACGAGCAGTACTTC. This codes for CASSLGSYEQYF.

Concerning this clone: Distinct nucleotide sequences in the sample also encode this CDR3. The chain links TRBV9 to TRBJ2-2, with unresolved D. Trimming shortened V by 0 bases and J by 4 bases, and 10 bases separated the two germline ends. CDR1 and CDR2 from the germline V gene are SGDLS and YYNGEE. The CDR3 contains 15 residues. CDR3 DNA sequence: TGTGCCAGCAGCGTAGGTGGGTTTGGCACCGGGGAGCTGTTTTTT. Translating it yields CASSVGGFGTGELFF.

The CDR3 DNA reads as TGCAGCGTTGAGGGGACGGCTCAAGGGTCCTACGAGCAGTACTTC. Translated: CSVEGTAQGSYEQYF. The chain links TRBV29-1 to TRBJ2-7, with D perhaps being TRBD1 or TRBD2 (5 bases each). V was clipped by 3 bases and J by 1 base, with 16 bases between them. Germline-derived CDR1 and CDR2 are SQVTM and ANQGSEA. The CDR3 is 15 amino acids.